The T cell receptor beta chain under discussion was sequenced for a study of spatial heterogeneity in lung cancer. Whole-study context: Alpha-chain sequences were consistently detected less often than beta-chain sequences.

Trimming shortened V by 5 bases and J by 8 bases, and 12 bases separated the two germline ends. The length of the CDR3 is 12 residues. The V gene's germline CDR1 is SEHNR and CDR2 FQNEAQ (reference sequence). Each CDR3 protein is one row after TCRdb ran MiXCR on the 5' RACE reads. This table holds a few thousand distinct CDR3 sequences, 5.8% found once. By proportion, this clonotype is medium-sized. The antigen remains undetermined. Time point denoted: sample taken at primary tumor resection. Material for sequencing was whole RNA from tumor, nontumor lung or frozen PBMC, left unsorted. Overall study results and limits: Tumoral mutation counts were tracked by counts of expanded intratumoral alpha and beta TCRs.

The receptor comes from a male donor with early-stage non-small cell lung cancer. This chain joins TRBV7-9 and TRBJ1-2; TRBD1 might be the D (5 bases). The specimen comprised lung tumor tissue, sampled at surgery. This chain's CDR3 is CASSQRGMGYTF. CDR3 bases: TGTGCCAGCAGCCAGAGGGGTATGGGCTACACCTTC. Full variable domain (missing parts from reference TRBV7-9 and TRBJ1-2): DTGVSQNPRHKITKRGQNVTFRCDPISEHNRLYWYRQTLGQGPEFLTYFQNEAQLEKSRLLSDRFSAERPKGSFSTLEIQRTEQGDSAMYLCASSQRGMGYTFGSGTRLTVV.